A single T cell receptor (beta chain) is shown here with its context. Its antigen is currently not known. No quality values exist for individual bases; no much larger clone is one base distant. Library generation was performed with 5' RACE. These reads were obtained on an Illumina HiSeq 2500. A second PCR of about 6 to 12 cycles was performed with a sample-barcoded 5' primer and a J-beta primer mix. A template-switch 5' adaptor carrying 12 random nucleotides introduced a unique molecular identifier onto each TCR beta cDNA molecule. Each sample yielded at least 2.5 million CDR3-containing paired-end reads. All of the RNA was converted into first-strand cDNA using the Mint cDNA synthesis kit, with a TRBC-specific oligonucleotide serving as the primer. Following uracil-DNA glycosylase treatment, a first 18-cycle PCR with universal primers M1SS and BC2_uni_R was performed on all cDNA. In the original analysis: For normalization, 1 million high-quality reads, each with a distinct molecular identifier, were randomly selected from each sample. Reads with shared molecular identifiers were discarded instead of being binned into consensus sequences. MiTCR, set to a Q25 quality threshold and the strictest error-elimination algorithm, was used for CDR3 identification, clonotype clustering and error correction. Lower-bound total TCR beta diversity was estimated with a nonparametric unseen species model using Euler transformation. TCRdb trimmed public reads at Q25 via fastp, called clones via MiXCR and kept in-frame beta chains. Entries that share a CDR3 protein sequence are merged under the most common genes and DNA. The V and J calls were determined by TCRdb, not by the authors. The sample table lists about 800,000 distinct CDR3 sequences, roughly 25% of them with a count of one. The top ten clonotypes cover more than 3% of the sample.

The roughly 38 donors, aged roughly 6 to 95 years, were systemically healthy Caucasian individuals from Russia. Each donor gave 8 to 10 milliliters of peripheral blood, drawn into EDTA-treated Vacutainer tubes. Ficoll-Paque density-gradient centrifugation was used to isolate PBMCs, with at least 6 million obtained per sample. Total RNA was extracted from PBMCs with Trizol reagent, with at least 5 micrograms obtained per sample. The percentages of naive CD45RAhigh/CD27high T cells were determined by flow cytometry on a PBMC aliquot from every donor. The data originate from a study of blood T cells in healthy people across ages (dated by TCRdb to 2015 to 2017). Describing the broader study: Template switching captured roughly one uniquely barcoded TCR beta cDNA molecule per two T cells in model experiments. The study analyzed two additional independent replicas of 1 million unique cDNA reads from the same blood draw for two donors, one aged 18 to 30 and one aged 80 or older. The donors were divided into four age groups: young (average around 15 years), middle-aged (over 35), aged (approximately 62) and long-lived (roughly 82). Age-related changes in TCR beta repertoire diversity were measured in the study by deep sequencing normalized with unique cDNA molecular identifiers. Overall study outcomes, separate from this receptor: As age increased, observed TCR beta diversity per million T cells dropped in a roughly linear way, and a significant reduction was already evident by age 40. The long-lived group showed more naive CD4+ T cells, fewer expanded clones and increased TCR diversity than the aged group, suggesting age selection. There was a strong correlation between observed TCR beta diversity and the percentage of naive T cells measured by flow cytometry. Donor CMV infection status was unknown, potentially confounding age-related changes in expanded clonotypes. Since profiling was done on bulk unsorted PBMCs, naive and antigen-experienced compartments could not be conclusively compared. Estimates of total diversity based on one million sequenced T cells were regarded as lower bounds and as underestimates.

The germline V gene gives CDR1 as ENHRY and CDR2 as SYGVKD. The cysteine opens and the phenylalanine closes a CDR3 of 16 amino acids. This entry keeps only the CDR3 DNA: 48 bases, framed from base 1. The junction shows trimming of 0 bases on V and 6 bases on J, plus 17 bases between the germline ends. These same data were also listed under a study on T cells of mothers and their children. As that second paper reports: Nine systemically healthy Caucasian individuals, comprising three mothers and their six children, were included as donors. cDNA synthesis used all of the extracted RNA, with 1.5 ug of RNA in each 15 ul reaction. In the second PCR, the M1S primer added sample barcodes and 2-4 random nucleotides. Each mother yielded over 9 million TCR beta CDR3 reads and each child about 3 million reads. Thymic selection similarly shapes TCR recombination output in related and unrelated pairs, with minor effect from inherited differences. Normalized repertoire overlap was always found to be slightly, but never significantly, higher in related mother-child pairs than in unrelated mother-child pairs. Persistent microchimeric T cell clones were not detected, at a sensitivity of 95 to 100 clones per million clonotypes. In the study, deep NGS was used to compare the TCR beta repertoires of mothers and children, and features distinguishing related mother-child pairs from unrelated individuals were sought. The mean age was 40 +/- 4 years for the mothers and approximately 11 +/- 4 years for the children. After adapters were ligated using NEBNext reagents, the libraries underwent 100+100 nt paired-end sequencing on an Illumina HiSeq 2000. To prevent cross-contamination, the mother and child libraries were prepared a month apart and were sequenced in separate runs. For each donor, somewhere between 500,000 and 2,000,000 distinct TCR beta clonotypes were identified. Naive TCR beta clonotypes were estimated from low-frequency clonotypes matched to each donor's FACS-determined naive share, without sorting.

The source material was blood. Recombination connected TRBV10-3 to TRBJ1-2; the D segment cannot be called with confidence. The clonotype originates from a boy aged 5-17 years in good health. The nucleotide sequence reads TGTGCCATCAGTGAGTCGACTGGAGGCCTCCAGCATGGCTACACCTTC. It translates as CAISESTGGLQHGYTF.